Presented here are 23 T cell receptor beta chains from one specimen sequenced in a study of siplizumab effects on memory and regulatory T cells. The assay was immunoSEQ multiplex PCR, and TCRdb's table has in-frame clones only and misses some. The sample has about 85,000 clones, approximately 95% seen once. Sequenced input: CD8+ T cells sorted from blood. The receptors derive from a human donor in good health.

The chain combines TRBV7-9 with TRBJ2-7; 11 bases match TRBD1. CDR3 length: 14 residues. Germline CDR1 is SEHNR and CDR2 is FQNEAQ (reference sequence). The V gene end was trimmed by 6 bases and the J gene end by 3 bases; junction bases not matched to a gene: 4. DNA of the CDR3: TGTGCCAGCAGATCCGGGACAGGGGGCTACGAGCAGTACTTC. Its translation: CASRSGTGGYEQYF.

This clone was recorded only once. This chain connects TRBV11-2 to TRBJ1-2; TRBD1 might be the D (6 bases). The V gene lost 5 bases and the J gene lost 2 bases, with 18 bases spanning the gap. CDR1 is SGHAT and CDR2 is FQNNGV in the germline V gene. This CDR3 contains 16 residues. This chain's CDR3 is CASSPKRTDLNYGYTF. CDR3 nucleotides: TGTGCCAGCAGCCCAAAACGGACAGACTTAAACTATGGCTACACCTTC.

V and J are TRBV7-9 and TRBJ2-3; D is possibly TRBD1 (5 bases). Germline V lookup: CDR1 SEHNR, CDR2 FQNEAQ (reference sequence). The CDR3 length is 15 residues. V was pared by 2 bases and J by 3 bases, with 12 bases between. CDR3 sequence: CASSLRQGGTDTQYF. The CDR3 DNA sequence: TGTGCCAGCAGCTTAAGGCAGGGTGGAACAGATACGCAGTATTTT.

The chain recombines TRBV6-5 with TRBJ2-5; D call uncertain. This CDR3 has 11 amino acids. V shed 2 bases and J shed 2 bases, with 0 bases lying between them. Per the germline V gene, CDR1 is MNHEY and CDR2 is SVGAGI. In nucleotides, the CDR3 is TGTGCCAGCAGTTACCAAGAGACCCAGTACTTC. Translation gives CASSYQETQYF.

This clone was recorded once. CDR3 region: CASSQSLETQYF. CDR3 DNA sequence: TGTGCCAGCAGTCAGTCCTTGGAGACCCAGTACTTC. This sequence joins TRBV28 and TRBJ2-5; D is uncertain. V was trimmed by 5 bases and J by 5 bases, leaving 9 bases between them. Germline V CDR1 and CDR2: MDHEN, SYDVKM. The CDR3 is made up of 12 amino acids.

The rearrangement joins TRBV10-2 to TRBJ2-7, with D possibly called TRBD1 or TRBD2 (5 bases each). The CDR3 is 13 residues long. Germline CDR1 reads WSHSY; CDR2 reads SAAADI. V was clipped by 2 bases and J by 2 bases, with 7 bases between them. The CDR3 coding sequence is TGCGCCAGCAGTGAGGTGGGACCCTACGAGCAGTACTTC. Translating gives CASSEVGPYEQYF.

The chain uses TRBV7-2 and TRBJ2-1; D gene ambiguous. Trimming removed 6 bases at V and 8 bases at J, with 20 bases between. The length of the CDR3 is 15 residues. Germline lookup yields CDR1 SGHTA and CDR2 FQGNSA. The CDR3 is CASRSTPKMYDEQFF. DNA of the CDR3: TGTGCCAGCAGGAGCACTCCGAAGATGTACGATGAGCAGTTCTTC.

V usage is TRBV14 and J usage is TRBJ2-7, with D unresolved. This CDR3 contains 15 residues. Trimming cost V 1 base and J 3 bases, with 13 bases left between them. From germline, CDR1 is SGHDN and CDR2 FVKESK. CDR3 DNA sequence: TGTGCCAGCAGCCAAGTGCTAGTTCCCAACTACGAGCAGTACTTC. Amino acid sequence: CASSQVLVPNYEQYF.

The chain combines TRBV4-2 with TRBJ2-2, with a tentative D call TRBD2 (6 bases). Germline V gene data show CDR1 as LGHNA and CDR2 as YNFKEQ. This CDR3 spans 17 amino acids. The V end lost 0 bases, the J end lost 1 base, and 12 bases lay between the germline ends. CDR3 in DNA: TGTGCCAGCAGCCAAGATATGGAGCGGGTGAACACCGGGGAGCTGTTTTTT. Translating gives CASSQDMERVNTGELFF.

The chain has TRBV19 and TRBJ2-1; no firm D call. V lost 1 base and J lost 9, with 10 bases in between. This CDR3 region has 13 residues. Germline loops: CDR1 LNHDA, CDR2 SQIVND (reference sequence). The DNA of the CDR3 is TGTGCCAGTAGTATAGCGAGTAGTCGTGAGCAGTTCTTC. Protein: CASSIASSREQFF.

The chain employs TRBV29-1 and TRBJ2-7; no definite D call. Per the germline V gene, CDR1 is SQVTM and CDR2 is ANQGSEA. This CDR3 has 11 amino acids. The germline V and J ends were trimmed by 3 bases and 3 bases, with 6 bases remaining between them. CDR3 sequence reads: CSVDPLYEQYF. CDR3 DNA sequence: TGCAGCGTTGACCCCCTCTACGAGCAGTACTTC.

This clone is large. The chain is built from TRBV28 and TRBJ2-7, with D possibly being TRBD1 (6 bases). The ends were cut back, 4 bases at V and 2 bases at J, with 18 bases in the middle. CDR3 length: 16 residues. CDR1 MDHEN and CDR2 SYDVKM come from the germline V gene. The CDR3 nucleotides are TGTGCCAGCAGTTCTCGCATACAGGGTGGAACCTACGAGCAGTACTTC. This sequence encodes CASSSRIQGGTYEQYF.

The chain has TRBV7-9 and TRBJ2-1; the D is unclear. The CDR3 sequence is 12 residues long. Germline V gene sequence: CDR1 SEHNR, CDR2 FQNEAQ (reference sequence). V lost 5 bases to trimming and J lost 4 bases, with 6 bases between them. The CDR3 is CASSLLYNEQFF. The CDR3 DNA reads TGTGCCAGCAGCCTGTTGTACAATGAGCAGTTCTTC.

The chain couples TRBV27 to TRBJ1-6, with D hard to call. The CDR3 spans 13 residues. V lost 6 bases and J lost 10, with 13 bases in between. Germline assignment: CDR1 MNHEY and CDR2 SMNVEV (reference sequence). This CDR3 reads CASSRGPRSPLHF. CDR3 bases: TGTGCCAGCAGCCGAGGGCCGAGGTCACCCCTCCACTTT.

The chain carries TRBV28 and TRBJ2-7; 14 bases line up with TRBD2. The CDR3 loop spans 19 amino acids. Germline CDR1 reads MDHEN; CDR2 reads SYDVKM. The V and J ends lost 4 bases and 6 bases, in that order; junction bases with no gene match: 17. In DNA form, the CDR3 reads TGTGCCAGCAGTTCGCCGACTAGCGGGAGGGGGGGCGCCATCAGCGAGCAGTACTTC. This translates into CASSSPTSGRGGAISEQYF. The whole variable domain, remainder taken from reference TRBV28 and TRBJ2-7, is DVKVTQSSRYLVKRTGEKVFLECVQDMDHENMFWYRQDPGLGLRLIYFSYDVKMKEKGDIPEGYSVSREKKERFSLILESASTNQTSMYLCASSSPTSGRGGAISEQYFGPGTRLTVT.

The chain employs TRBV28 and TRBJ2-2; 7 bases fit TRBD2. V dropped 5 bases and J dropped 2; count of bases not matched to a gene: 11. Per germline, CDR1 MDHEN and CDR2 SYDVKM. This CDR3 comprises 17 residues. CDR3 protein: CASSAPTSRPNTGELFF. DNA of the CDR3: TGTGCCAGCAGTGCACCGACTAGCCGGCCCAACACCGGGGAGCTGTTTTTT. The full variable domain, completed using reference TRBV28 and TRBJ2-2, is DVKVTQSSRYLVKRTGEKVFLECVQDMDHENMFWYRQDPGLGLRLIYFSYDVKMKEKGDIPEGYSVSREKKERFSLILESASTNQTSMYLCASSAPTSRPNTGELFFGEGSRLTVL.

The chain combines TRBV6-1 with TRBJ2-3, with 9 bases lining up with TRBD2. Per the germline V gene, CDR1 is MNHNS and CDR2 is SASEGT. The CDR3 is made up of 17 amino acids. Trimming at V came to 4 bases and at J to 0 bases, leaving 8 bases not matched to a gene. CDR3 DNA: TGTGCCAGCAGTGGTAGCGGGAGCCACCTAAGCACAGATACGCAGTATTTT. It encodes CASSGSGSHLSTDTQYF.

This chain joins TRBV10-3 and TRBJ1-1; D remains ambiguous. CDR3 size: 16 residues. With 3 bases removed from V and 7 bases from J, the gap between germline ends came to 21 bases. Germline CDR1 ENHRY, CDR2 SYGVKD. CDR3 bases: TGTGCCATCAGTGATCCTTTCCTCCGGGAAAAGGATGAAGCTTTCTTT. Translating gives CAISDPFLREKDEAFF.

The chain employs TRBV7-9 and TRBJ2-7; 11 nucleotides match TRBD2. Trimming cost V 3 bases and J 2 bases; bases outside gene matches: 6. Germline V gene sequence: CDR1 SEHNR, CDR2 FQNEAQ (reference sequence). CDR3 length equals 16 residues. CDR3 region: CASSFLAGGRTYEQYF. DNA for the CDR3: TGTGCCAGCAGCTTCCTAGCGGGAGGCCGTACCTACGAGCAGTACTTC.

The chain couples TRBV5-1 to TRBJ2-7; 7 bases are shared with TRBD1. V lost 5 bases, J lost 6 bases, and 11 bases stayed unmatched. The CDR3 totals 14 residues. Germline CDR1 reads SGHRS; CDR2 reads YFSETQ. CDR3 residues: CASRFLTGIGEQYF. The CDR3 DNA sequence: TGCGCCAGCAGATTCTTGACAGGGATAGGCGAGCAGTACTTC.

This chain connects TRBV7-2 to TRBJ1-6; a weak D match, TRBD1 (5 bases). The CDR3 totals 14 residues. Germline CDR1 and CDR2: SGHTA and FQGNSA. The V end was cut by 0 bases, the J end by 14 bases, with 14 bases between. The CDR3 region is CASSLAGDGGTLHF. The CDR3, as DNA: TGTGCCAGCAGCTTAGCCGGGGACGGCGGCACCCTCCACTTT. Using reference TRBV7-2 and TRBJ1-6 for the parts outside the CDR3, the full variable domain is GAGVSQSPSNKVTEKGKDVELRCDPISGHTALYWYRQSLGQGLEFLIYFQGNSAPDKSGLPSDRFSAERTGGSVSTLTIQRTQQEDSAVYLCASSLAGDGGTLHFGNGTRLTVT.

CDR3 region: CASSLELGYAETQYF. The CDR3 coding sequence is TGTGCCAGCAGCTTAGAATTGGGTTACGCGGAGACCCAGTACTTC. The rearrangement uses TRBV7-9 and TRBJ2-5; D gene unclear. Germline-derived CDR1 and CDR2 are SEHNR and FQNEAQ (reference sequence). Trimming took 1 base from V and 5 from J, leaving 14 bases between them. The CDR3 contains 15 residues.

The chain couples TRBV7-6 to TRBJ1-1; a weak D match, TRBD1 (5 bases). Looked up from germline, CDR1 is SGHVS and CDR2 is FNYEAQ. V lost 5 bases and J lost 4, with 14 bases in between. This CDR3 spans 14 amino acids. CDR3: CASSPTGRGTEAFF. CDR3 bases: TGTGCCAGCAGCCCCACAGGTAGGGGCACTGAAGCTTTCTTT. Full variable domain (rest looked up from reference TRBV7-6 and TRBJ1-1): GAGVSQSPRYKVTKRGQDVALRCDPISGHVSLYWYRQALGQGPEFLTYFNYEAQQDKSGLPNDRFSAERPEGSISTLTIQRTEQRDSAMYRCASSPTGRGTEAFFGQGTRLTVV.